Described below is a single T cell receptor (beta chain) sequence and its context. The target antigen is unknown. Unique molecular identifiers had been added to the TCR beta cDNA libraries. Between roughly 1 and 10 million T cells gave rise to some 470,000 cDNA molecules. TCRdb reprocessed the PCR reads with MiXCR, giving one entry per CDR3 protein. In the table there are about 570,000 distinct CDR3 sequences, around 36% of which are singletons. The CDR3 length is 14 residues. The ends were cut back, 0 bases at V and 2 bases at J, with 7 bases in the middle. Looked up from germline, CDR1 is MGHRA and CDR2 is YSYEKL. This sample was taken from a study of post-analysis software for immune sequencing data. Overall study: Disease trajectories encompassed relapsing-remitting, secondary progressive and progressive-relapsing multiple sclerosis.

The study, taken as a whole, reports: Compared against controls, patients with multiple sclerosis displayed significantly lower normalized Chao1 diversity. Five or six TRBV segments, including TRBV5-6, TRBV5-1 and TRBV20-1, were more frequent in patients than controls.

This TCR came from a girl aged 2-17 years with multiple sclerosis. The J gene is TRBJ1-2, the V gene TRBV4-1; D is undetermined. The sample was blood. The CDR3 sequence: CASSQEAFNYGYTF. The CDR3 DNA follows: TGCGCCAGCAGCCAAGAGGCTTTCAACTATGGCTACACCTTC.